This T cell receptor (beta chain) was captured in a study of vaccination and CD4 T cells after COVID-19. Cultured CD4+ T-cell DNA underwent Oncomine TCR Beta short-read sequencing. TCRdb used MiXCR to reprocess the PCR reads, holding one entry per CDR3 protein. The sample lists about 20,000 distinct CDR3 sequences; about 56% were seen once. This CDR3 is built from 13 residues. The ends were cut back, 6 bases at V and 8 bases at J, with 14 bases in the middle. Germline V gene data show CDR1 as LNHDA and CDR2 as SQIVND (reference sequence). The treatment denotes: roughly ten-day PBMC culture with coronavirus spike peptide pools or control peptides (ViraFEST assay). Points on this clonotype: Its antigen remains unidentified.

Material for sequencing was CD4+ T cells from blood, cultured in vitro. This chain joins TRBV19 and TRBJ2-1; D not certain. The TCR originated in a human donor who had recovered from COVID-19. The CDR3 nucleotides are TGTGCCAGTAGCGAGGTAGGTGTCGATGAGCAGTTCTTC. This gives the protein CASSEVGVDEQFF.